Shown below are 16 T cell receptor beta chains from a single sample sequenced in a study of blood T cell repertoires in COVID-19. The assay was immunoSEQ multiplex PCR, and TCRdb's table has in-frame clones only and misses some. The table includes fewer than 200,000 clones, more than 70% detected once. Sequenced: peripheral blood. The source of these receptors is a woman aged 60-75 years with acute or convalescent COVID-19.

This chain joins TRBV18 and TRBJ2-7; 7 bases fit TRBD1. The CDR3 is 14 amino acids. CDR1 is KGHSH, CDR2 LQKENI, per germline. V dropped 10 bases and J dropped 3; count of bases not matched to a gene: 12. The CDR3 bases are TGTGCCACCACTCGGGACAGAGGGGACTACGAGCAGTACTTC. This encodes CATTRDRGDYEQYF.

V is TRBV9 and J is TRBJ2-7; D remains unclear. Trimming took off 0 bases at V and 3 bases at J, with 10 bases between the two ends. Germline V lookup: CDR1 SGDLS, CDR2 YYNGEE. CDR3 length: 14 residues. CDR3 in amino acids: CASSVAGSNYEQYF. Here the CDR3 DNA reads TGTGCCAGCAGCGTAGCAGGCAGCAACTACGAGCAGTACTTC.

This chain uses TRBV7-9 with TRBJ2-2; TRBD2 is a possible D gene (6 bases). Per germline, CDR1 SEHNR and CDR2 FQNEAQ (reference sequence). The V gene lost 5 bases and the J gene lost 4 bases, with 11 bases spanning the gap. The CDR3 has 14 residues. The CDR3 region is CASSQSGPTGELFF. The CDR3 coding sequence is TGTGCCAGCAGCCAGAGCGGGCCCACCGGGGAGCTGTTTTTT.

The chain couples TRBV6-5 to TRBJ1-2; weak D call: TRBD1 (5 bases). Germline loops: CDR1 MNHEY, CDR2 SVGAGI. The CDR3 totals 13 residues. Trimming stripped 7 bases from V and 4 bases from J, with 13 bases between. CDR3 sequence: CASTFGGSYGYTF. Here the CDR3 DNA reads TGTGCCAGCACCTTCGGGGGTTCCTATGGCTACACCTTC.

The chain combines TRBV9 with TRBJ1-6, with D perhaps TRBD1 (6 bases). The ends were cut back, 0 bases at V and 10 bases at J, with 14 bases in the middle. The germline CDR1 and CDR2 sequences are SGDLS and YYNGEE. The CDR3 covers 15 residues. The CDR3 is CASSVEQGLGSPLHF. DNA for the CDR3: TGTGCCAGCAGCGTAGAACAGGGCCTCGGGTCACCCCTCCACTTT.

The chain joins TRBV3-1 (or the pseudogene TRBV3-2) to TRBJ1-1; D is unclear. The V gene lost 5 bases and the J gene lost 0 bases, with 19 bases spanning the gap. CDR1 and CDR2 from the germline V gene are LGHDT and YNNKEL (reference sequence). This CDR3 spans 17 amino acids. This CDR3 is CASSYMGRQFLNTEAFF. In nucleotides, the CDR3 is TGTGCCAGCAGCTACATGGGGAGGCAGTTCTTGAACACTGAAGCTTTCTTT.

DNA of the CDR3: TGTGCCAGCAGCTTGGGACAGAGAACTAATGAAAAACTGTTTTTT. This codes for CASSLGQRTNEKLFF. The chain employs TRBV5-8 and TRBJ1-4, with D maybe TRBD1 (5 bases). CDR1 and CDR2 from the germline V gene are SGHTS and YDEGEE. The CDR3 has 15 residues. V was pared by 0 bases and J by 1 base, with 7 bases between.

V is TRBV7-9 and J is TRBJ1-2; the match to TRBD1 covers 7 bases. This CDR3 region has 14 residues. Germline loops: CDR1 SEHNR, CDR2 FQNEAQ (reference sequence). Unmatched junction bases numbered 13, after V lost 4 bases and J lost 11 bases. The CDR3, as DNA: TGTGCCAGCAGCTCAGGAAGTCCGGGACAGTCGTACACCTTC. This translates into CASSSGSPGQSYTF. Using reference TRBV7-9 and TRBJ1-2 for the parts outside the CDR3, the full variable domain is DTGVSQNPRHKITKRGQNVTFRCDPISEHNRLYWYRQTLGQGPEFLTYFQNEAQLEKSRLLSDRFSAERPKGSFSTLEIQRTEQGDSAMYLCASSSGSPGQSYTFGSGTRLTVV.

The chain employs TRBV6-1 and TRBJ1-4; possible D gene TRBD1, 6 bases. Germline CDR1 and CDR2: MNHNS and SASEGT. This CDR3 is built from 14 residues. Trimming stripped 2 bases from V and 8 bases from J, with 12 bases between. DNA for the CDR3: TGTGCCAGCAGTGAAACGGGGGGCTTGGAAAAACTGTTTTTT. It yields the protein CASSETGGLEKLFF.

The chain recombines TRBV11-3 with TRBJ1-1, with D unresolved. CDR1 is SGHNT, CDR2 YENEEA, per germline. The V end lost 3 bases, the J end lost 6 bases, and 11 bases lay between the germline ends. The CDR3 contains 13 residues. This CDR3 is CASSLTPTSEAFF. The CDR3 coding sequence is TGTGCCAGCAGCTTGACACCTACCTCTGAAGCTTTCTTT.

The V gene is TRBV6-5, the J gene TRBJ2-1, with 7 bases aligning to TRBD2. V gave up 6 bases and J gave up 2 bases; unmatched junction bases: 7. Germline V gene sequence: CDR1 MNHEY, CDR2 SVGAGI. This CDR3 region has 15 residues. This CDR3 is CASSSSGTAYNEQFF. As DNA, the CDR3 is TGTGCCAGCAGCTCGAGCGGGACGGCCTACAATGAGCAGTTCTTC.

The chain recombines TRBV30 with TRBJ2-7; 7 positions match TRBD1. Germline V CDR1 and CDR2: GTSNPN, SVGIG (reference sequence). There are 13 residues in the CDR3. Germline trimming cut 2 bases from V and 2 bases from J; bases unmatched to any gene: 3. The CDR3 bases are TGTGCCTGGAGTTCTGGACAGGCCTACGAGCAGTACTTC. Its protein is CAWSSGQAYEQYF.

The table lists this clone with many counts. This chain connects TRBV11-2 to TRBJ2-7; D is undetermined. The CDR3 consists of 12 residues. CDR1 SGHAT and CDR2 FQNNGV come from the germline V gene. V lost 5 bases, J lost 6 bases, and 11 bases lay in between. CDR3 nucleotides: TGTGCCAGCAGCCCCCCCTACGGCGAGCAGTACGTC. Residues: CASSPPYGEQYV.

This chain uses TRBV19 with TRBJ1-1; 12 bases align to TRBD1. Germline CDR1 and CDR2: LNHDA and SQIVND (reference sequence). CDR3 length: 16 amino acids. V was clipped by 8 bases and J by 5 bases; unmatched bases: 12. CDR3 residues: CASRGWDRGRGTEAFF. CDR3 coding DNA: TGTGCCAGTCGGGGCTGGGACAGGGGGCGGGGAACTGAAGCTTTCTTT.

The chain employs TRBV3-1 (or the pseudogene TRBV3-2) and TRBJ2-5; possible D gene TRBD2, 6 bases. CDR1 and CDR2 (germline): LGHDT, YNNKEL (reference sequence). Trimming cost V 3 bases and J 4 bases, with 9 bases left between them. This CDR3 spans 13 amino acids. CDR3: CASSQRGRETQYF. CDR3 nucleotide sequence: TGTGCCAGCAGCCAGCGGGGTAGAGAGACCCAGTACTTC.

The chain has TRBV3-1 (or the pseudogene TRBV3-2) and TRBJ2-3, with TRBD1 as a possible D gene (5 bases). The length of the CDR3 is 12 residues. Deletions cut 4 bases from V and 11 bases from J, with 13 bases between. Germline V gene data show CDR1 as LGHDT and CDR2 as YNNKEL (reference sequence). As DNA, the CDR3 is TGTGCCAGCAGCCCCAGCCAGGGCGGGCAGTATTTT. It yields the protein CASSPSQGGQYF.